The rows below give T cell receptor beta chains drawn from one sample of a study of blood T cell repertoires in COVID-19. TCRdb's table, derived via immunoSEQ multiplex PCR, lists solely in-frame clones and lacks some. The sample lists 330,000 or so clones; around 90% were seen once. The sequencing input was peripheral blood. These receptors all come from a woman in her sixties with COVID-19, enrolled during active disease. CDR3s include the opening cysteine and the closing phenylalanine or tryptophan. A D gene is named only where the DNA matches it firmly. Clone size is not always given. Where it is, it says once, few, many or a class for expanded clones.

-	-	TRBV4-2	TRBJ1-4	TGTGCCAGCAGTCTACAGGGTAAGGCGACTAATGAAAAACTGTTTTTT	CASSLQGKATNEKLFF
-	-	TRBV19	TRBJ1-1	TGTGCCAGTAGTGTTCGGGTATGGAACACTGAAGCTTTCTTT	CASSVRVWNTEAFF
-	TRBD1	TRBV5-1	TRBJ1-2	TGCGCCAGCAGCTCCAGGACAGGGGTGGGTTCTAACTATGGCTACACCTTC	CASSSRTGVGSNYGYTF
once	-	TRBV18	TRBJ1-2	TGTGCCAGCTCACCAGGGTCCGCCGGGTATGGCTACACCTTC	CASSPGSAGYGYTF
-	TRBD1	TRBV6-6	TRBJ2-7	TGTGCCAGCAGCTCGGACAGGGGATCGGGAGAGCAGTACTTC	CASSSDRGSGEQYF
-	TRBD1	TRBV10-3	TRBJ1-1	TGTGCCATCAGTGAGTCGGGACAGGGGGCGGATGGTAAGGACACTGAAGCTTTCTTT	CAISESGQGADGKDTEAFF
-	TRBD1	TRBV5-5	TRBJ1-5	TGTGCCAGCAGCTTGGGTTCAGGGGGTGATCAGCCCCAGCATTTT	CASSLGSGGDQPQHF
-	-	TRBV7-9	TRBJ1-1	TGTGCCAGCAGCTTATCCGCGGGTAACGCAGGGACAACTTTCTTT	CASSLSAGNAGTTFF
-	-	TRBV18	TRBJ2-7	TGTGCCAGCCGCAACGGGTCCGAGCAGTACTTC	CASRNGSEQYF
-	TRBD1	TRBV5-1	TRBJ1-2	TGCGCCAGCAGCTTGGGGACAGGGATCTATGGCTACACCTTC	CASSLGTGIYGYTF
-	TRBD2	TRBV3-1/TRBV3-2	TRBJ2-1	TGTGCCAGCAGCCAAGGGCAACTAGCGGGGTACGACAATGAGCAGTTCTTC	CASSQGQLAGYDNEQFF
-	-	TRBV2	TRBJ2-6	TGTGCCAGCAGTGAATATCGTCCAGATGAATCTTCTGGGGCCAACGTCCTGACTTTC	CASSEYRPDESSGANVLTF
-	TRBD1	TRBV7-2	TRBJ1-5	TGTGCCAGCAGCACCGCCGTGACAGGGGGCAATCAGCCCCAGCATTTT	CASSTAVTGGNQPQHF
-	-	TRBV18	TRBJ2-7	TGTGCCAGCTCACCACAAGCAGACCCTTACAGGACGTACGAGCAGTACTTC	CASSPQADPYRTYEQYF
once	-	TRBV19	TRBJ1-2	TGTGCCAGTAGTTACAGGGCGCGCTATGGCTACACCTTC	CASSYRARYGYTF
-	TRBD1	TRBV28	TRBJ1-4	TGTGCCAGCAGCGATAACAGGGGAGTAGGGGAAAAACTGTTTTTT	CASSDNRGVGEKLFF
-	TRBD2	TRBV2	TRBJ2-5	TGTGCCAGCAGTGGGCCCGCTAGCGGGGGAACCTACTTC	CASSGPASGGTYF
-	-	TRBV19	TRBJ1-1	TGTGCCAGTAGTCCACCGGGGGGGAGGAACACTGAAGCTTTCTTT	CASSPPGGRNTEAFF
-	-	TRBV6-5	TRBJ1-1	TGTGCCAGCAGACTATACGCAATGAACACTGAAGCTTTCTTT	CASRLYAMNTEAFF
few	TRBD1	TRBV10-2	TRBJ1-2	TGCGCCAGCAGCTCGGACAGGGGGTCTTCTGGCTACACCTTC	CASSSDRGSSGYTF
-	-	TRBV19	TRBJ1-5	TGTGCCAGTAACTATTACCTTTCGGGCAATCAGCCCCAGCATTTT	CASNYYLSGNQPQHF
-	TRBD1	TRBV4-1	TRBJ1-2	TGCGCCAGCAGCCAAGCCTCTTCCAGGGGGGAAGGCTACACCTTC	CASSQASSRGEGYTF
-	TRBD1	TRBV13	TRBJ2-1	TGTGCCAGCAGCTTAGTACGAGGACAGGGGCGCTACAATGAGCAGTTCTTC	CASSLVRGQGRYNEQFF
-	TRBD1	TRBV18	TRBJ1-4	TGTGCCAGCTCACCGGGACAGCAAAATGAAAAACTGTTTTTT	CASSPGQQNEKLFF
-	TRBD1	TRBV7-9	TRBJ1-2	TGTGCCAGCAGCTCAGGGGGCGAGGGCTACACCTTC	CASSSGGEGYTF
-	-	TRBV5-1	TRBJ1-5	TGCGCCAGCAGCTTAGAGGGGAGGGAGCCCCAGCATTTT	CASSLEGREPQHF
-	-	TRBV10-3	TRBJ1-4	TGTGCCATCAGTGAGTCGTTGGGCACCCTTAGGGAAAAACTGTTTTTT	CAISESLGTLREKLFF
once	TRBD1	TRBV6-5	TRBJ1-6	TGTGCCAGCAGTTACTCGGGACAGATAAATTCACCCCTCCACTTT	CASSYSGQINSPLHF
-	-	TRBV4-1	TRBJ1-1	TGCGCCAGCAGCCAATTCGGGGCTGAAGCTTTCTTT	CASSQFGAEAFF
-	-	TRBV30	TRBJ1-4	TGTGCCTGGAGTTTTGCGGGGCGTTCTCAAAAACTGTTTTTT	CAWSFAGRSQKLFF
-	-	TRBV15	TRBJ1-2	TGTGCCACCAGCAGCAAGGACAGTAACTATGGCTACACCTTC	CATSSKDSNYGYTF
-	TRBD1	TRBV27	TRBJ1-2	TGTGCCAGCAGTCTTACCGTCCGCGGACAGGGAGGCCCTCTCACCTTC	CASSLTVRGQGGPLTF
-	TRBD1	TRBV7-3	TRBJ2-2	TGTGCCAGCAGCGATAGACAGGGTTCCACCGGGGAGCTGTTTTTT	CASSDRQGSTGELFF
once	TRBD2	TRBV7-3	TRBJ2-1	TGTGCCAGCAGCACCCGCGGGGGGCCCTCCTACAATGAGCAGTTCTTC	CASSTRGGPSYNEQFF
-	-	TRBV6-2/TRBV6-3	TRBJ2-5	TGTGCCAGCAGTTACTCGATCAGGCAAGAGACCCAGTACTTC	CASSYSIRQETQYF
-	TRBD1	TRBV10-3	TRBJ1-2	TGTGCCATCAGTGGCCGGGACAGGGGTAATGGCTACACCTTC	CAISGRDRGNGYTF
-	TRBD1	TRBV5-1	TRBJ2-1	TGCGCCAGCAGCTTTAGCGGGACAGGGGGCTCTGAGCAGTTCTTC	CASSFSGTGGSEQFF
-	-	TRBV19	TRBJ1-3	TGTGCCAGTAGTATGGGGAGGGGAAACACCATATATTTT	CASSMGRGNTIYF
few	TRBD2	TRBV7-9	TRBJ2-2	TGTGCCAGCAGCCAAACTAGCGGGGGGACCACCGGGGAGCTGTTTTTT	CASSQTSGGTTGELFF
-	TRBD2	TRBV18	TRBJ2-3	TGTGCCAGCTCAACCGGGGGGGGATCAGATACGCAGTATTTT	CASSTGGGSDTQYF
-	TRBD2	TRBV3-1/TRBV3-2	TRBJ2-4	TGTGCCAGCAGCCAAGATTGGGCGGGGGGGCGAGACATTCAGTACTTC	CASSQDWAGGRDIQYF
-	-	TRBV28	TRBJ2-1	TGTGCCAGCAGTTTCCCGGGGGGCATCTCGAATGAGCAGTTCTTC	CASSFPGGISNEQFF
-	-	TRBV11-2	TRBJ1-6	TGTGCCAGCAGCTCCTTCTCCTTGAGCTCCTATAATTCACCCCTCCACTTT	CASSSFSLSSYNSPLHF
-	-	TRBV6-4	TRBJ1-1	TGTGCCAGCAGTGACTCGGACAAGAACACTGAAGCTTTCTTT	CASSDSDKNTEAFF
-	-	TRBV5-6	TRBJ1-1	TGTGCCAGCAGCTTGGACAGTCAGAACACTGAAGCTTTCTTT	CASSLDSQNTEAFF
-	TRBD1	TRBV6-5	TRBJ2-7	TGTGCCAGCAGCCTACAGGGGTTGGGGAACGAGCAGTACTTC	CASSLQGLGNEQYF
-	-	TRBV2	TRBJ1-3	TGTGCCAGCATGCAGACTAAGGCTGGAAACACCATATATTTT	CASMQTKAGNTIYF